The source of this T cell receptor (beta chain) is a study of blood T cell repertoires in COVID-19. Assay: immunoSEQ multiplex PCR; the TCRdb copy retains only in-frame clones and omits some. The repertoire holds about 200,000 clones, with roughly nine tenths as singletons. Germline CDR1 is MGHDK and CDR2 is SYGVNS. V gave up 1 base and J gave up 10 bases; unmatched junction bases: 0. CDR3 length: 12 residues. Patients from Seattle were sampled longitudinally, starting during active infection. Sample: peripheral blood. The sequence was obtained from a man between 60 and 70 years old with COVID-19, enrolled during active disease. The chain has TRBV25-1 and TRBJ1-4, with TRBD1 matching 7 bases. The CDR3: CASSESGGKLFF. The CDR3 DNA is TGTGCCAGCAGTGAATCAGGGGGAAAACTGTTTTTT.